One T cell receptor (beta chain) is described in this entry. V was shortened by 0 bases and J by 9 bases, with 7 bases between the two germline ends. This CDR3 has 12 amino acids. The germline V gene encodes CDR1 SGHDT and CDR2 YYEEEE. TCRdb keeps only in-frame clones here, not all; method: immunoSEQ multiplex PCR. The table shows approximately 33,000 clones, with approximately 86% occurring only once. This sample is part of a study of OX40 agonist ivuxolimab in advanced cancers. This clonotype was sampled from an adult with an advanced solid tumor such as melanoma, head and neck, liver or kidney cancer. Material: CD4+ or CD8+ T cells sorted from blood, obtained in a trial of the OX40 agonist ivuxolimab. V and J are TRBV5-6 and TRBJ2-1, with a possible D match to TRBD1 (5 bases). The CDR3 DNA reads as TGTGCCAGCAGCTTGGGACAGATTGAGCAGTTCTTC. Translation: CASSLGQIEQFF.